Following are 30 T cell receptor beta chains from one sample sequenced in a study of regulatory T cells in long-lasting Graves disease. Time point in this sample: persistent/refractory GD, antithyroid drugs over 5 years with positive TRAb. The TCR library was prepared using RNA isolated from PBMCs. Construction of the TCR beta libraries employed iRepertoire HTBI primers in conjunction with Arm-PCR of CDR3 regions. TCRdb passed the multiplex PCR reads through MiXCR, listing each CDR3 protein once. Among 420,000 or so distinct CDR3 sequences listed, 23% were seen once. The sample in question was peripheral blood mononuclear cells (PBMCs), obtained when the disease was refractory, from a patient treated with antithyroid drugs. The receptors were sampled from a female donor with Graves disease.

To note about this clonotype: A much larger clone is a single base away; this may be a read error. The rearrangement uses TRBV6-1 and TRBJ1-1; 10 nucleotides match TRBD1. The germline CDR1 and CDR2 sequences are MNHNS and SASEGT. The CDR3 spans 13 residues. This CDR3 is CATRGTGVSEDFF. Written as DNA, the CDR3 is TGTGCCACCAGAGGGACAGGGGTCTCTGAAGATTTCTTT.

The V call is TRBV18, the J call TRBJ2-7; 9 positions match TRBD2. The germline V gene encodes CDR1 KGHSH and CDR2 LQKENI. V shed 4 bases, J shed 3 bases, and the junction held 10 bases outside the gene matches. This CDR3 spans 16 amino acids. The CDR3 loop is CASSLLDLSGSYEQYF. In DNA, the CDR3 is TGTGCCAGCTCACTTCTAGATCTTAGCGGGAGCTACGAGCAGTACTTC.

This clonotype appeared a few times. The gene calls are TRBV27 and TRBJ2-6; D is possibly TRBD1 (6 bases). Germline V gives CDR1 MNHEY, CDR2 SMNVEV (reference sequence). V dropped 5 bases and J dropped 0 bases, with 11 bases sitting between them. The CDR3 length is 16 residues. The CDR3 nucleotides read TGTGCCAGCAGTAGACAGGTACCCTCTGGGGCCAACGTCCTGACTTTC. This translates into CASSRQVPSGANVLTF.

V usage is TRBV2 and J usage is TRBJ2-5; the D gene is possibly TRBD1 (6 bases). CDR1 and CDR2 from the germline V gene are SNHLY and FYNNEI. The V gene lost 5 bases and the J gene lost 5 bases, with 12 bases spanning the gap. This CDR3 has 13 residues. This CDR3 reads CASSNNRVETQYF. The CDR3 DNA reads TGTGCCAGCAGTAACAACAGGGTGGAGACCCAGTACTTC.

This chain joins TRBV14 and TRBJ1-1; TRBD1 aligns across 8 bases. V lost 4 bases and J lost 0; bases outside the gene matches: 4. Germline V gene lookup returns CDR1 SGHDN and CDR2 FVKESK. The CDR3 has 15 residues. CDR3 protein: CASSRQGSLNTEAFF. The CDR3 DNA is TGTGCCAGCAGCCGACAGGGGTCTCTGAACACTGAAGCTTTCTTT.

The chain carries TRBV28 and TRBJ1-1; 8 bases are shared with TRBD1. The CDR3 contains 15 residues. Germline V lookup: CDR1 MDHEN, CDR2 SYDVKM. The V segment lost 5 bases and the J segment 4 bases; nucleotides outside the gene matches: 9. The CDR3 reads CASSLGTGGGTEAFF. In nucleotides, the CDR3 is TGTGCCAGCAGTCTAGGGACAGGCGGGGGCACTGAAGCTTTCTTT.

The chain is built from TRBV19 and TRBJ1-5, with unresolved D. Trimming removed 2 bases at V and 4 bases at J, with 18 bases between. Germline V gene sequence: CDR1 LNHDA, CDR2 SQIVND (reference sequence). The CDR3 consists of 17 residues. The DNA of the CDR3 is TGTGCCAGTAGTATAATTTTTCGGGAATATCTAAATCAGCCCCAGCATTTT. It codes for CASSIIFREYLNQPQHF.

This chain joins TRBV7-3 and TRBJ2-7, with 7 bases identical to TRBD2. V lost 5 bases to trimming and J lost 2 bases; unmatched junction nucleotides: 6. CDR1 is SGHTA and CDR2 is FQGTGA in the germline V gene. CDR3 length: 14 residues. CDR3 DNA sequence: TGTGCCAGCAGCATCCGACTAGCCCCCTACGAGCAGTACTTC. It yields the protein CASSIRLAPYEQYF.

This chain connects TRBV28 to TRBJ2-1, with a tentative D call TRBD1 (6 bases). This CDR3 spans 15 amino acids. In germline, CDR1 is MDHEN, CDR2 SYDVKM. Trimming took off 5 bases at V and 3 bases at J, with 14 bases between the two ends. CDR3 loop: CASSTAGGGYNEQFF. The CDR3 nucleotides read TGTGCCAGCAGTACCGCTGGGGGCGGCTACAATGAGCAGTTCTTC. Drawing the rest from reference TRBV28 and TRBJ2-1, the complete variable domain is DVKVTQSSRYLVKRTGEKVFLECVQDMDHENMFWYRQDPGLGLRLIYFSYDVKMKEKGDIPEGYSVSREKKERFSLILESASTNQTSMYLCASSTAGGGYNEQFFGPGTRLTVL.

There are a few counts of this clonotype. The V gene is TRBV11-2, the J gene TRBJ1-3; no firm D call. From germline, CDR1 is SGHAT and CDR2 FQNNGV. This CDR3 spans 17 amino acids. V was trimmed by 4 bases and J by 0 bases, leaving 16 bases between them. CDR3 nucleotide sequence: TGTGCCAGCAGCTCAGTTCGTGAATTGAGCTCTGGAAACACCATATATTTT. Translation gives CASSSVRELSSGNTIYF.

This clonotype turned up a few times. The J gene is TRBJ2-7, the V gene TRBV4-2; D is uncertain. The CDR3 spans 17 residues. In germline, CDR1 is LGHNA, CDR2 YNFKEQ. V was clipped by 0 bases and J by 3 bases, with 18 bases between them. The CDR3: CASSQDVGPIYVYEQYF. For the CDR3, the DNA is TGTGCCAGCAGCCAAGATGTAGGACCGATTTACGTCTACGAGCAGTACTTC.

This chain joins TRBV20-1 and TRBJ2-7; TRBD1 might be the D (6 bases). The V gene lost 6 bases and the J gene lost 3 bases, with 18 bases spanning the gap. Germline V gene data show CDR1 as DFQATT and CDR2 as SNEGSKA (reference sequence). The CDR3 contains 14 residues. Here the CDR3 reads CSALPRDTGYEQYF. The CDR3 DNA is TGCAGTGCCCTTCCCCGGGACACAGGCTACGAGCAGTACTTC.

This clonotype has a count of ten or more. The V call is TRBV10-3, the J call TRBJ1-5; TRBD1 matches at 7 bases. Germline V lookup: CDR1 ENHRY, CDR2 SYGVKD. The CDR3 runs to 14 residues. V gave up 5 bases and J gave up 2 bases; unmatched junction bases: 3. CDR3 loop: CAISTDRGNQPQHF. The CDR3 DNA sequence: TGTGCCATCAGTACCGACAGGGGCAATCAGCCCCAGCATTTT.

This clonotype has ten or more counts. The gene calls are TRBV18 and TRBJ1-2, with 7 bases identical to TRBD1. Per germline, CDR1 KGHSH and CDR2 LQKENI. J lost 0 bases, V lost 2 bases, and 3 bases had no gene match. There are 15 residues in the CDR3. The CDR3 DNA is TGTGCCAGCTCACCAGTGGGACAGCCTAACTATGGCTACACCTTC. Residues: CASSPVGQPNYGYTF.

Many counts were recorded for this clonotype. The chain uses TRBV2 and TRBJ1-5; the D is unclear. V was trimmed by 8 bases and J by 6 bases, leaving 17 bases between them. The V gene's germline CDR1 is SNHLY and CDR2 FYNNEI. This CDR3 is 14 amino acids long. The CDR3 sequence: CASAMRGYGQPQHF. The CDR3, as DNA: TGTGCCAGCGCCATGCGCGGGTATGGTCAGCCCCAGCATTTT. The full variable domain, its missing parts supplied by reference TRBV2 and TRBJ1-5, is EPEVTQTPSHQVTQMGQEVILRCVPISNHLYFYWYRQILGQKVEFLVSFYNNEISEKSEIFDDQFSVERPDGSNFTLKIRSTKLEDSAMYFCASAMRGYGQPQHFGDGTRLSIL.

This clonotype was picked up many times. The chain recombines TRBV11-1 with TRBJ2-5; D not resolved. Judging by the DNA end, TRBJ2-1 fits better; the J call may be wrong. The CDR3 runs 14 residues. Per germline, CDR1 SGHAT and CDR2 FQDESV (reference sequence). The CDR3 DNA reads TGTGCCAGCAGCTTAGCCTCCACCGGGTATGAGCAGTTCTTC. It encodes CASSLASTGYEQFF.

The chain employs TRBV5-1 and TRBJ2-2, with 7 nucleotides matching TRBD2. J gave up 7 bases and V 4 bases, and 10 bases lay outside the gene matches. The germline gives CDR1 SGHRS, CDR2 YFSETQ. CDR3 length: 15 amino acids. The CDR3, as DNA: TGCGCCAGCAGCGAACTGGGGACTAATGGCGGGGAGCTGTTTTTT. Encoded protein: CASSELGTNGGELFF.

The chain links TRBV9 to TRBJ1-2; 7 bases align to TRBD1. Germline V gives CDR1 SGDLS, CDR2 YYNGEE. The junction had 7 bases not matched to a gene; V was cut back by 4 bases and J by 13 bases. The CDR3 has 11 amino acids. CDR3 protein: CASSTQDRRTF. CDR3 DNA: TGTGCCAGCAGCACCCAGGACAGGCGCACCTTC.

This clonotype was seen a single time. The genes are TRBV24-1 and TRBJ1-2, with TRBD1 identical over 7 bases. The J segment lost 8 bases and the V segment lost 3 bases, leaving 8 bases of the junction unmatched. The V gene's germline CDR1 is KGHDR and CDR2 SFDVKD. The CDR3 runs to 14 residues. The CDR3 region is CATSDRTGALGYTF. As DNA, the CDR3 is TGTGCCACCAGTGATCGGACAGGAGCATTAGGCTACACCTTC.

This clonotype was picked up many times. The V gene is TRBV28, the J gene TRBJ2-7; no firm D call. The V gene lost 5 bases and the J gene lost 2 bases, with 10 bases spanning the gap. This CDR3 contains 13 residues. From germline, CDR1 is MDHEN and CDR2 SYDVKM. As DNA, the CDR3 is TGTGCCAGCAGTCTACCGAACGCCTACGAGCAGTACTTC. Its translation: CASSLPNAYEQYF.

This chain connects TRBV2 to TRBJ1-1; the match to TRBD1 covers 8 bases. Germline CDR1 and CDR2: SNHLY and FYNNEI. Losses at the gene ends were 6 bases for V and 1 base for J; bases not matched to a gene: 7. The CDR3 length is 15 residues. CDR3 bases: TGTGCCAGCAGCGACGGGACAGGTTCGAACACTGAAGCTTTCTTT. Amino acid sequence: CASSDGTGSNTEAFF.

The table lists this clonotype with many counts. The chain combines TRBV28 with TRBJ1-1, with TRBD1 identical over 7 bases. V was pared by 2 bases and J by 8 bases, with 11 bases of the junction left unmatched. Germline V gene sequence: CDR1 MDHEN, CDR2 SYDVKM. The CDR3 runs 15 residues. CDR3 loop: CASSLGYDGTVEAFF. The CDR3 region has the DNA TGTGCCAGCAGTTTAGGATATGATGGGACAGTCGAAGCTTTCTTT. Supplemented by reference TRBV28 and TRBJ1-1, the full variable domain reads DVKVTQSSRYLVKRTGEKVFLECVQDMDHENMFWYRQDPGLGLRLIYFSYDVKMKEKGDIPEGYSVSREKKERFSLILESASTNQTSMYLCASSLGYDGTVEAFFGQGTRLTVV.

This clonotype was recorded at least ten times. This chain connects TRBV28 to TRBJ2-7, with TRBD1 matching over 8 bases. The CDR3 contains 15 residues. Germline V gene data show CDR1 as MDHEN and CDR2 as SYDVKM. V lost 5 bases and J lost 2; bases outside the gene matches: 8. The CDR3: CASSRQGPPAYEQYF. CDR3 sequence (DNA): TGTGCCAGCAGTAGACAGGGGCCCCCCGCCTACGAGCAGTACTTC.

In its sample, this clonotype was seen a few times. The J gene is TRBJ1-5, the V gene TRBV29-1; TRBD1 is a possible D gene (6 bases). The V end was cut by 6 bases, the J end by 6 bases, with 15 bases between. The CDR3 totals 13 residues. Germline assignment: CDR1 SQVTM and CDR2 ANQGSEA. CDR3 amino acids: CSVATGTGQPQHF. DNA for the CDR3: TGCAGCGTCGCCACAGGGACCGGTCAGCCCCAGCATTTT.

This clonotype was seen at least ten times. This chain joins TRBV29-1 and TRBJ2-7; perhaps TRBD2 as D (5 bases). V lost 6 bases and J lost 2, with 17 bases in between. Germline V gene lookup returns CDR1 SQVTM and CDR2 ANQGSEA. This CDR3 contains 14 residues. CDR3 DNA sequence: TGCAGCGTACGAGGGTCCCGAGGGCCCTACGAGCAGTACTTC. This codes for CSVRGSRGPYEQYF.

This clonotype has just a few counts. The genes are TRBV6-1 and TRBJ1-1; no definite D call. Trimming stripped 10 bases from V and 0 bases from J, with 9 bases between. Germline assignment: CDR1 MNHNS and CDR2 SASEGT. CDR3 length equals 12 residues. The CDR3 nucleotides read TGTGCCACCCGTAGGCTGAACACTGAAGCTTTCTTT. Its protein product is CATRRLNTEAFF.

V and J are TRBV14 and TRBJ1-6; no firm D call. The V and J ends lost 2 bases and 8 bases respectively, with 7 bases between them. CDR1 is SGHDN, CDR2 FVKESK, per germline. The CDR3 sequence is 13 residues long. The CDR3 bases are TGTGCCAGCAGCCAACAACAGTATTCACCCCTCCACTTT. Its translation is CASSQQQYSPLHF.

This clonotype was picked up a small number of times. The chain uses TRBV10-3 and TRBJ2-6; D is unresolved. CDR3 length: 16 amino acids. Between the trimmed V and J ends, which lost 7 bases and 0 bases, there was a span of 13 bases. Per the germline V gene, CDR1 is ENHRY and CDR2 is SYGVKD. CDR3 in amino acids: CAITSQAPSGANVLTF. The CDR3 DNA sequence: TGTGCCATCACCTCGCAAGCCCCCTCTGGGGCCAACGTCCTGACTTTC.

At least ten counts were recorded for this clonotype. The V call is TRBV27, the J call TRBJ1-1; D is perhaps TRBD1 (5 bases). V lost 5 bases, J lost 4 bases, and 14 bases lay in between. The CDR3 runs to 14 residues. Germline values: CDR1 MNHEY, CDR2 SMNVEV (reference sequence). The CDR3 loop is CASSPRIGGTEAFF. CDR3 DNA sequence: TGTGCCAGCAGTCCTAGGATCGGGGGCACTGAAGCTTTCTTT.

This clonotype occurred many times. V and J are TRBV10-3 and TRBJ2-7; D possibly uses TRBD1 or TRBD2 (6 bases each). The germline V gene encodes CDR1 ENHRY and CDR2 SYGVKD. Trimming removed 2 bases from V and 2 bases from J, with 16 bases in between. This CDR3 region has 16 residues. The CDR3 sequence: CAISEGLRTATYEQYF. In DNA, the CDR3 is TGTGCCATCAGTGAGGGACTAAGGACAGCTACCTACGAGCAGTACTTC.